The clone carrying this TCR beta chain was counted many times. Every cDNA TCR molecule received its own unique molecular identifier. TCRdb reprocessed the 5' RACE reads with MiXCR, giving one entry per CDR3 protein. This sample has some 120,000 distinct CDR3 sequences, with 9.5% to 15% found just once. This sample was included in a study of spatial heterogeneity in lung cancer. Time point indicated: blood at routine non-recurrence follow-up after resection. In each case, whole RNA from tumor, nontumor lung or frozen PBMC was sequenced unsorted. This material consisted of PBMCs, taken at follow-up. The clonotype originates from a male donor with early-stage non-small cell lung cancer.

This CDR3 is CASRSLGQGFLYF. As DNA, the CDR3 is TGCGCCAGCAGATCATTGGGACAGGGCTTTCTGTACTTC. The chain joins TRBV5-1 to TRBJ2-4; the match to TRBD1 covers 9 bases. CDR3 length: 13 residues. V was clipped by 5 bases and J by 15 bases; unmatched bases: 12. Germline values: CDR1 SGHRS, CDR2 YFSETQ.